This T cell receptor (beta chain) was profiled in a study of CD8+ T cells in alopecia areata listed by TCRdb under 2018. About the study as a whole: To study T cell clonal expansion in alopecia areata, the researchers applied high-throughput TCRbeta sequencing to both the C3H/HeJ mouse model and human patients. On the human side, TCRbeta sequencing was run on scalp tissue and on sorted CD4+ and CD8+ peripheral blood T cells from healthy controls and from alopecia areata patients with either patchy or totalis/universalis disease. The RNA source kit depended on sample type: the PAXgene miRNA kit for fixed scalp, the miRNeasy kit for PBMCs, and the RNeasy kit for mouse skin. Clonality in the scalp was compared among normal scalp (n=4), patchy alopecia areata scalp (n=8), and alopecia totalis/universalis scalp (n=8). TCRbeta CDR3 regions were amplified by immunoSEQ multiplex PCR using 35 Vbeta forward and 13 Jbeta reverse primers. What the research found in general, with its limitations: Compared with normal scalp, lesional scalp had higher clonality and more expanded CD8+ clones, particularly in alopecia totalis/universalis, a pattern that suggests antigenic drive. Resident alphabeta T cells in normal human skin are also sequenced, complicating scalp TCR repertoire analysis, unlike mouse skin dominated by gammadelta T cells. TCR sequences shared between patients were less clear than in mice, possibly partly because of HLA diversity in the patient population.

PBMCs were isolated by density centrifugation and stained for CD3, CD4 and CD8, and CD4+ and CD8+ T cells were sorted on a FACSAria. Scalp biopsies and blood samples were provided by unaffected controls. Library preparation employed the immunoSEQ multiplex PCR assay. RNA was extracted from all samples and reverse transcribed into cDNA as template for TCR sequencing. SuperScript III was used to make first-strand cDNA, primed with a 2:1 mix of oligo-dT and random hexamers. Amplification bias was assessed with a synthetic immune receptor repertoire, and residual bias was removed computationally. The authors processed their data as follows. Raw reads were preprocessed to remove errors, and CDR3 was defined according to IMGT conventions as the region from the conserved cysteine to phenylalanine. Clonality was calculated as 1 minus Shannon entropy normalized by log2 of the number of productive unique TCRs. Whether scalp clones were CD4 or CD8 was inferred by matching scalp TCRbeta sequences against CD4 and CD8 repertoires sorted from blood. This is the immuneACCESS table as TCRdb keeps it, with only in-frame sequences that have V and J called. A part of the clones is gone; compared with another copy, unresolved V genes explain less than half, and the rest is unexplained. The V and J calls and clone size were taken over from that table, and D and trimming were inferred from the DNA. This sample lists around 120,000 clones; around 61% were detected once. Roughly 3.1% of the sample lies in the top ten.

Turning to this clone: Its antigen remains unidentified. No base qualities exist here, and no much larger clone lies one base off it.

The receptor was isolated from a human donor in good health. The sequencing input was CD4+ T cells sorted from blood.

The encoded CDR3 is CARTPRTGLRTEAFF. DNA sequence: TGTGCCCGAACTCCACGAACAGGGCTTAGGACTGAAGCTTTCTTT. The rearrangement combines TRBV30 with TRBJ1-1; the D region possibly corresponds to TRBD1 (6 bases align). The CDR3 covers 15 residues, taking in both the cysteine and the phenylalanine. The sequence is cut down to CDR3 DNA, 45 bases in frame from base 1. V sheds 8 bases and J sheds 5 bases, leaving 24 bases between their ends. CDR1 and CDR2 (GTSNPN, SVGIG) derive from the germline V gene (reference sequence).